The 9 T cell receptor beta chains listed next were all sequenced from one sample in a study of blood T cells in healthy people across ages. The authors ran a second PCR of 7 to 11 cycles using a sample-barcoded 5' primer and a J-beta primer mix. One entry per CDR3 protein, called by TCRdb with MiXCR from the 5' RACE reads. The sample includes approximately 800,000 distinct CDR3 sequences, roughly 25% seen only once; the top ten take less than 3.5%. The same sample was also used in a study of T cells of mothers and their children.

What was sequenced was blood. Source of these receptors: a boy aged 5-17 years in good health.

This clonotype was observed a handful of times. The CDR3 bases are TGTGCCAGCAGGATGGGGGGTCCGGAGACCCAGTACTTC. Amino acids: CASRMGGPETQYF. This chain connects TRBV2 to TRBJ2-5; a possible D gene is TRBD2 (6 bases). The CDR3 has 13 residues. The V gene lost 6 bases and the J gene lost 5 bases, with 13 bases spanning the gap. Per the germline V gene, CDR1 is SNHLY and CDR2 is FYNNEI.

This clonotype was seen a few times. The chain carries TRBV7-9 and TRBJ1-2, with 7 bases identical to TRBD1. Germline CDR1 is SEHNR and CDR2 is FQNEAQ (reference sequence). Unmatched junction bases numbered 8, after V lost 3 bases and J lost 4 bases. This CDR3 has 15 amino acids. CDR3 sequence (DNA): TGTGCCAGCAGCTTCGCCCGACAGGGCAGCTATGGCTACACCTTC. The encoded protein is CASSFARQGSYGYTF.

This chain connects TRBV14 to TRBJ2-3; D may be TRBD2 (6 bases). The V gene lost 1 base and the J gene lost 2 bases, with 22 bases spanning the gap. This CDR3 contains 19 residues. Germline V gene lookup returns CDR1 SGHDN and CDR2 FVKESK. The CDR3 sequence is CASSQVGSLRDLPTDTQYF. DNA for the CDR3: TGTGCCAGCAGCCAAGTAGGAAGTCTCCGGGACTTACCCACAGATACGCAGTATTTT.

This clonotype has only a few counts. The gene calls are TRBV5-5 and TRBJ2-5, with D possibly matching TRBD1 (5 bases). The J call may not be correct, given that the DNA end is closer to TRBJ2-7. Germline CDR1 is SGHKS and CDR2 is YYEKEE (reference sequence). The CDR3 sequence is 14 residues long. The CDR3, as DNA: TGTGCCAGCAGCTTTTTCGCAGGGTCCTACGAGCAGTACTTC. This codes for CASSFFAGSYEQYF.

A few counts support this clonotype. The CDR3: CASSEQGGFTEAFF. Here the CDR3 DNA reads TGTGCCAGCAGTGAACAGGGAGGGTTCACTGAAGCTTTCTTT. The V and J genes are TRBV6-1 and TRBJ1-1; TRBD1 is a possible D gene (5 bases). The CDR3 spans 14 residues. The V end was cut by 2 bases, the J end by 4 bases, with 11 bases between. Germline lookup yields CDR1 MNHNS and CDR2 SASEGT.

In DNA, the CDR3 is TGTGCCAGCAGCTACAATGGGAACGATGAGCAGTTCTTC. Encoded protein: CASSYNGNDEQFF. The V gene is TRBV7-3, the J gene TRBJ2-5; no definite D call. TRBJ2-1 explains the end of the DNA better; the J call may be wrong. The CDR3 has 13 residues. Germline CDR1 is SGHTA and CDR2 is FQGTGA.

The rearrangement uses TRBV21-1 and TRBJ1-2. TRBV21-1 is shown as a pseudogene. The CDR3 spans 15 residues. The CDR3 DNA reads TGTGCCAGCAGCAAAGGTGCAGCGGCGAACTATGGCTACACCTTC. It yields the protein CASSKGAAANYGYTF.

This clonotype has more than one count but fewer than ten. The CDR3 loop is CASSYPRQGGGYGYTF. The CDR3 DNA is TGTGCCAGCAGCTATCCCCGACAGGGTGGAGGGTATGGCTACACCTTC. J is TRBJ1-2 and V is TRBV2; 7 positions agree with TRBD1. The CDR3 length is 16 residues. V was clipped by 6 bases and J by 5 bases; unmatched bases: 15. In germline, CDR1 is SNHLY, CDR2 FYNNEI.

In DNA form, the CDR3 reads TGTGCCAGCAGCGTAGCAGTGGGCCTGTGTCAGCCCCAGCATTTT. Amino acids: CASSVAVGLCQPQHF. The gene calls are TRBV9 and TRBJ1-5; no reliable D call. The CDR3 consists of 15 residues. The germline V gene encodes CDR1 SGDLS and CDR2 YYNGEE. Between the trimmed V and J ends, which lost 0 bases and 6 bases, there was a span of 13 bases.